This TCR beta chain comes out of a study of CD4 T cells in relation to SARS-CoV-2 and coronaviruses. As concerns this clone: Its antigen is unknown.

Unexposed donor CD4+ T cells date from about 2011-2019, before the COVID-19 pandemic. CD4+ T cells were isolated from the cells after 10 days of culture. Here immunoSEQ multiplex PCR was the method, and the copy in TCRdb shows in-frame clones only, minus some. The sample records under 14,000 clones, 81% being singletons. Trimming pared 3 bases from V and 0 bases from J, leaving 8 bases between. The CDR3 loop spans 14 amino acids. Looked up from germline, CDR1 is SGHVS and CDR2 is FQNEAQ. This receptor was obtained from a human donor in good health. Sequenced sample: CD4+ T cells from PBMCs, cultured in vitro. The chain employs TRBV7-8 and TRBJ2-5; D call uncertain. The DNA for the CDR3 is TGTGCCAGCAGCTTCTTGACGAACCAAGAGACCCAGTACTTC. It yields the protein CASSFLTNQETQYF.